A single sample is the source of the 11 T cell receptor beta chains below, sequenced in a study of T cell responses to AZD1222 COVID-19 vaccine. Generated by immunoSEQ multiplex PCR, the TCRdb table keeps only in-frame clones and is missing some. Of around 170,000 clones listed, 80% to 90% were seen once; the top ten hold approximately 10%. The sample was peripheral blood, taken 28 days after the second AZD1222 dose. These receptors all come from an adult who received the AZD1222 COVID-19 vaccine.

J is TRBJ2-7 and V is TRBV6-6; D is possibly TRBD1 or TRBD2 (6 bases each). With 7 bases removed from V and 2 bases from J, the gap between germline ends came to 9 bases. This CDR3 region has 12 residues. Germline V lookup: CDR1 MNHNY, CDR2 SVGAGI (reference sequence). In DNA, the CDR3 is TGTGCCAGCACCCGGGGGCCCTACGAGCAGTACTTC. Its protein product is CASTRGPYEQYF.

The J gene is TRBJ1-1, the V gene TRBV7-6; 10 positions agree with TRBD1. This CDR3 is built from 16 residues. Losses at the gene ends were 5 bases for V and 1 base for J; bases not matched to a gene: 7. Germline assignment: CDR1 SGHVS and CDR2 FNYEAQ. CDR3 region: CASSPRTGGGNTEAFF. As DNA, the CDR3 is TGTGCCAGCAGCCCCCGGACAGGGGGGGGGAACACTGAAGCTTTCTTT.

This clone is deemed medium-sized (0.01 to 0.1%). The chain employs TRBV20-1 and TRBJ1-5, with a tentative D call TRBD1 (5 bases). Deletions cut 3 bases from V and 4 bases from J, with 10 bases between. The CDR3 sequence is 13 residues long. Germline CDR1 DFQATT, CDR2 SNEGSKA (reference sequence). The DNA of the CDR3 is TGCAGTGCTAGTCCGGGGGGTAATCAGCCCCAGCATTTT. It specifies CSASPGGNQPQHF.

The chain combines TRBV2 with TRBJ2-4; D perhaps matches TRBD2 (5 bases). Germline V lookup: CDR1 SNHLY, CDR2 FYNNEI. Trimming removed 4 bases at V and 8 bases at J, with 12 bases between. CDR3 length equals 13 residues. The CDR3 sequence: CASSVNSVDIQYF. The CDR3 region has the DNA TGTGCCAGCAGTGTGAATAGCGTGGACATTCAGTACTTC. Supplemented by reference TRBV2 and TRBJ2-4, the full variable domain reads EPEVTQTPSHQVTQMGQEVILRCVPISNHLYFYWYRQILGQKVEFLVSFYNNEISEKSEIFDDQFSVERPDGSNFTLKIRSTKLEDSAMYFCASSVNSVDIQYFGAGTRLSVL.

This chain joins TRBV5-1 and TRBJ2-2; TRBD1 is a possible D gene (6 bases). Trimming cost V 5 bases and J 0 bases, with 11 bases left between them. CDR1 is SGHRS, CDR2 YFSETQ, per germline. The CDR3 sequence is 15 residues long. The CDR3 loop is CASRPGVANTGELFF. CDR3 sequence (DNA): TGCGCCAGCAGGCCAGGGGTAGCGAACACCGGGGAGCTGTTTTTT.

The rearrangement joins TRBV5-1 to TRBJ2-3; tentatively, D is TRBD2 (5 bases). V was cut by 6 bases and J by 0 bases, with 14 bases left in between. CDR3 length: 15 residues. Germline V gene data show CDR1 as SGHRS and CDR2 as YFSETQ. Here the CDR3 reads CASNDYSLSTDTQYF. The CDR3 region has the DNA TGCGCCAGCAACGACTACTCCCTTAGCACAGATACGCAGTATTTT.

V usage is TRBV30 and J usage is TRBJ1-5, with 7 bases fitting TRBD1. V lost 0 bases and J lost 3; bases outside the gene matches: 8. The CDR3 sequence is 16 residues long. Germline V lookup: CDR1 GTSNPN, CDR2 SVGIG (reference sequence). CDR3 sequence reads: CAWSVQGRGSNQPQHF. In DNA form, the CDR3 reads TGTGCCTGGAGTGTACAAGGCAGGGGGTCCAATCAGCCCCAGCATTTT. Based on the CDR3 plus reference TRBV30 and TRBJ1-5, the full variable domain is SQTIHQWPATLVQPVGSPLSLECTVEGTSNPNLYWYRQAAGRGLQLLFYSVGIGQISSEVPQNLSASRPQDRQFILSSKKLLLSDSGFYLCAWSVQGRGSNQPQHFGDGTRLSIL.

V is TRBV7-9 and J is TRBJ1-1; 9 nucleotides match TRBD1. From germline, CDR1 is SEHNR and CDR2 FQNEAQ (reference sequence). V lost 7 bases and J lost 4; bases outside the gene matches: 4. The CDR3 totals 13 residues. This CDR3 is CASIDRGGTEAFF. The CDR3 DNA reads as TGTGCCAGCATCGACAGGGGGGGCACTGAAGCTTTCTTT.

This rearrangement joins TRBV7-3 to TRBJ2-1; 10 bases agree with TRBD2. The CDR3 runs 19 residues. V lost 3 bases and J lost 6; bases outside the gene matches: 17. Germline CDR1 SGHTA, CDR2 FQGTGA. CDR3 sequence (DNA): TGTGCCAGCAGCTTGGCTGGGAGCGGGGGGGCTCCCTCCGCCAATGAGCAGTTCTTC. Residues: CASSLAGSGGAPSANEQFF.

The V call is TRBV28, the J call TRBJ1-1; D unresolved. The length of the CDR3 is 12 residues. Germline CDR1 and CDR2: MDHEN and SYDVKM. The V and J ends lost 5 bases and 1 base respectively, with 5 bases between them. The CDR3 DNA sequence: TGTGCCAGCAGTCGGAGGAACACTGAAGCTTTCTTT. It codes for CASSRRNTEAFF. Full variable domain (outside the CDR3, taken from reference TRBV28 and TRBJ1-1): DVKVTQSSRYLVKRTGEKVFLECVQDMDHENMFWYRQDPGLGLRLIYFSYDVKMKEKGDIPEGYSVSREKKERFSLILESASTNQTSMYLCASSRRNTEAFFGQGTRLTVV.

This chain uses TRBV7-2 with TRBJ1-5; D gene unclear. The V end was cut by 4 bases, the J end by 4 bases, with 8 bases between. CDR1 and CDR2 (germline): SGHTA, FQGNSA. The CDR3 is 13 amino acids. The CDR3 nucleotides read TGTGCCAGCAGCTCCGGACGGAATCAGCCCCAGCATTTT. Its translation: CASSSGRNQPQHF.